Listed here are 23 T cell receptor beta chains from one sample, sequenced in a study of blood T cell repertoires in COVID-19. Produced via immunoSEQ multiplex PCR; TCRdb's table is partial and in-frame only. The sample lists fewer than 250,000 clones, 84% occurring once. The specimen was peripheral blood. These receptors were collected from an older woman with active or convalescent COVID-19.

J is TRBJ1-6 and V is TRBV6-5, with 7 bases aligning to TRBD1. Germline V lookup: CDR1 MNHEY, CDR2 SVGAGI. The CDR3 runs to 14 residues. V dropped 8 bases and J dropped 7; count of bases not matched to a gene: 8. In DNA form, the CDR3 reads TGTGCCAGCGGCCCTCGACAGGGCAATTCACCCCTCCACTTT. It yields the protein CASGPRQGNSPLHF.

The gene calls are TRBV19 and TRBJ2-3; 8 positions agree with TRBD1. The length of the CDR3 is 13 residues. Germline CDR1 is LNHDA and CDR2 is SQIVND (reference sequence). V lost 5 bases, J lost 6 bases, and 4 bases stayed unmatched. In nucleotides, the CDR3 is TGTGCCAGTAGTTCAGGGGGCATGGATACGCAGTATTTT. Encoded protein: CASSSGGMDTQYF.

This chain uses TRBV11-2 with TRBJ2-5; TRBD2 aligns across 7 bases. From germline, CDR1 is SGHAT and CDR2 FQNNGV. V shed 5 bases and J 1 base; nucleotides not matched to a gene: 4. The CDR3 spans 14 residues. CDR3 amino acids: CASSVSGLQETQYF. CDR3 in DNA: TGTGCCAGCAGCGTTAGCGGGCTCCAAGAGACCCAGTACTTC.

This clone was seen a handful of times. The J gene is TRBJ1-1, the V gene TRBV7-9; D might be TRBD1 (6 bases). The CDR3 runs to 14 residues. The germline CDR1 and CDR2 sequences are SEHNR and FQNEAQ (reference sequence). V gave up 1 base and J gave up 6 bases, with 12 bases separating them. The CDR3 loop is CASSLETRGSEAFF. The DNA of the CDR3 is TGTGCCAGCAGCTTAGAAACCAGGGGATCTGAAGCTTTCTTT.

In the case of this clone: Other DNA variants within this sample encode the same CDR3. The rearrangement links TRBV11-3 to TRBJ2-3; no clear D gene. This CDR3 is 14 amino acids long. V was trimmed by 1 base and J by 1 base, leaving 6 bases between them. Germline assignment: CDR1 SGHNT and CDR2 YENEEA. The CDR3 coding sequence is TGTGCCAGCAGCTTAGGTCAGGGCACAGATACGCAGTATTTT. Translated, it gives CASSLGQGTDTQYF.

V usage is TRBV29-1 and J usage is TRBJ2-5; 9 nucleotides line up with TRBD1. The CDR3 contains 15 residues. Germline CDR1 SQVTM, CDR2 ANQGSEA. V trimming: 4 bases; J trimming: 5 bases; junction bases outside the gene matches: 11. Here the CDR3 reads CSVAGTGTSGETQYF. The CDR3 nucleotides read TGCAGCGTTGCGGGGACAGGGACCTCTGGTGAGACCCAGTACTTC.

V is TRBV7-3 and J is TRBJ2-6; D may be TRBD2 (5 bases). V shed 2 bases and J shed 2 bases, with 7 bases lying between them. Germline V gives CDR1 SGHTA, CDR2 FQGTGA. The CDR3 covers 15 residues. The chain's CDR3 is CASSLHGTGANVLTF. The DNA for the CDR3 is TGTGCCAGCAGCTTACACGGGACTGGGGCCAACGTCCTGACTTTC.

This sequence joins TRBV5-5 and TRBJ2-5; D is possibly TRBD1 (5 bases). This CDR3 spans 18 amino acids. Trimming left V 0 bases short and J 5 bases short, with 23 bases between. CDR1 and CDR2 from the germline V gene are SGHKS and YYEKEE (reference sequence). The CDR3 sequence: CASSLGQLRQLGRETQYF. For the CDR3, the DNA is TGTGCCAGCAGCTTGGGGCAACTAAGACAGTTAGGTCGGGAGACCCAGTACTTC.

The V gene is TRBV12-3 or TRBV12-4, the J gene TRBJ1-1, with D tentatively TRBD1 (5 bases). The ends were cut back, 4 bases at V and 8 bases at J, with 11 bases in the middle. This CDR3 has 12 amino acids. The CDR3 DNA sequence: TGTGCCAGCAGTTCCCTGGGGCTAGAAGCTTTCTTT. It codes for CASSSLGLEAFF.

This rearrangement joins TRBV18 to TRBJ2-7; D might be TRBD2 (5 bases). Germline V lookup: CDR1 KGHSH, CDR2 LQKENI. The CDR3 is 12 residues long. Trimming took off 3 bases at V and 10 bases at J, with 13 bases between the two ends. This chain's CDR3 is CASSPGPGGQYF. CDR3 coding DNA: TGTGCCAGCTCACCCGGACCCGGAGGACAGTACTTC.

The genes are TRBV30 and TRBJ2-7, with 7 bases aligning to TRBD1. CDR3 length: 15 amino acids. Germline CDR1 reads GTSNPN; CDR2 reads SVGIG (reference sequence). Trimming removed 2 bases from V and 4 bases from J; junction bases left unmatched: 11. CDR3 protein: CAWSMGQPGLYEQYF. In DNA form, the CDR3 reads TGTGCCTGGAGTATGGGACAGCCAGGACTGTACGAGCAGTACTTC.

The chain has TRBV5-1 and TRBJ2-7, with D maybe TRBD2 (7 bases). The germline CDR1 and CDR2 sequences are SGHRS and YFSETQ. The CDR3 sequence is 16 residues long. Trimming stripped 4 bases from V and 2 bases from J, with 19 bases between. CDR3 amino acids: CASSQLWEGGTYEQYF. CDR3 DNA: TGCGCCAGCAGCCAGCTATGGGAGGGGGGGACCTACGAGCAGTACTTC.

The chain links TRBV5-6 to TRBJ1-1, with 11 bases matching TRBD1. Germline trimming cut 3 bases from V and 2 bases from J; bases unmatched to any gene: 15. CDR1 is SGHDT and CDR2 is YYEEEE in the germline V gene. CDR3 length: 19 residues. The CDR3 bases are TGTGCCAGCAGCTACTGGACAGGGGGCGCTGAGTGGGGTAACACTGAAGCTTTCTTT. It is translated as CASSYWTGGAEWGNTEAFF.

This chain joins TRBV5-6 and TRBJ1-2; D perhaps matches TRBD1 (6 bases). The CDR3 is 14 amino acids. The V and J ends lost 0 bases and 4 bases respectively, with 10 bases between them. Germline CDR1 SGHDT, CDR2 YYEEEE. CDR3 DNA sequence: TGTGCCAGCAGCTTGGTTGGACAGCTCTATGGCTACACCTTC. Amino acid sequence: CASSLVGQLYGYTF.

The J gene is TRBJ1-6, the V gene TRBV3-1 (or the pseudogene TRBV3-2), with no clear D. Germline assignment: CDR1 LGHDT and CDR2 YNNKEL (reference sequence). The CDR3 covers 13 residues. The V gene lost 4 bases and the J gene lost 7 bases, with 8 bases spanning the gap. The CDR3 loop reads CASSPSENSPLHF. The CDR3 DNA reads as TGTGCCAGCAGCCCATCTGAGAATTCACCCCTCCACTTT.

The V call is TRBV19, the J call TRBJ2-3; the D gene is possibly TRBD2 (6 bases). CDR1 LNHDA and CDR2 SQIVND come from the germline V gene (reference sequence). The CDR3 sequence is 15 residues long. Trimming took off 1 base at V and 0 bases at J, with 8 bases between the two ends. The CDR3 sequence: CASSIGGVSTDTQYF. CDR3 in DNA: TGTGCCAGTAGTATAGGGGGGGTTAGCACAGATACGCAGTATTTT.

The chain combines TRBV6-5 with TRBJ2-1, with a possible D match to TRBD2 (5 bases). V was trimmed by 4 bases and J by 5 bases, leaving 15 bases between them. Germline values: CDR1 MNHEY, CDR2 SVGAGI. This CDR3 spans 15 amino acids. Written as DNA, the CDR3 is TGTGCCAGCAGTTCCTCGCGATGGCGGGACAATGAGCAGTTCTTC. It codes for CASSSSRWRDNEQFF.

This clone was seen only a few times. This chain joins TRBV28 and TRBJ1-6; perhaps TRBD1 as D (5 bases). With 4 bases removed from V and 8 bases from J, the gap between germline ends came to 27 bases. The CDR3 spans 19 residues. CDR1 and CDR2 from the germline V gene are MDHEN and SYDVKM. The CDR3 loop is CASSYPTDSSIPPYSPLHF. CDR3 nucleotide sequence: TGTGCCAGCAGTTACCCCACTGACAGCTCTATACCGCCTTATTCACCCCTCCACTTT.

The chain joins TRBV6-5 to TRBJ1-1; D is possibly TRBD1 (6 bases). This CDR3 has 14 amino acids. Trimming shortened V by 7 bases and J by 1 base, and 13 bases separated the two germline ends. CDR1 is MNHEY and CDR2 is SVGAGI in the germline V gene. This chain's CDR3 is CASKKTGPNTEAFF. The CDR3 region has the DNA TGTGCCAGCAAGAAGACAGGACCGAACACTGAAGCTTTCTTT.

The chain carries TRBV6-6 and TRBJ1-6; TRBD1 is a possible D gene (6 bases). CDR3 size: 16 residues. With 7 bases removed from V and 5 bases from J, the gap between germline ends came to 18 bases. Looked up from germline, CDR1 is MNHNY and CDR2 is SVGAGI (reference sequence). The CDR3 DNA is TGTGCCAGCACTAGGATCGGACAGAGAAATAATTCACCCCTCCACTTT. Translating gives CASTRIGQRNNSPLHF.

This clone has a count of ten or more. The V gene is TRBV2, the J gene TRBJ2-7, with D possibly TRBD2 on 7 matching bases. The V gene lost 7 bases and the J gene lost 3 bases, with 13 bases spanning the gap. The CDR3 consists of 13 residues. Germline V lookup: CDR1 SNHLY, CDR2 FYNNEI. This CDR3 is CASTLGGHYEQYF. DNA for the CDR3: TGTGCCAGCACATTGGGGGGGCACTACGAGCAGTACTTC.

Here the CDR3 DNA reads TGTGCCTGGACCCCGGGAGATTGGGGGACCTCTGGAAACACCATATATTTT. This codes for CAWTPGDWGTSGNTIYF. The chain carries TRBV30 and TRBJ1-3; maybe TRBD1 (5 bases). CDR3 length: 17 amino acids. Germline V gene data show CDR1 as GTSNPN and CDR2 as SVGIG (reference sequence). Trimming removed 4 bases at V and 0 bases at J, with 19 bases between.

The CDR3 spells CASSVGLAGNTGELFF. CDR3 nucleotide sequence: TGTGCCAGCAGCGTCGGACTAGCGGGAAACACCGGGGAGCTGTTTTTT. This chain connects TRBV7-3 to TRBJ2-2; 12 positions match TRBD2. With 5 bases clipped from V and 2 bases from J, the junction kept 3 bases outside the gene matches. The CDR3 contains 16 residues. The V gene's germline CDR1 is SGHTA and CDR2 FQGTGA.